The 5 T cell receptor beta chains below all came from one sample that was sequenced in a study of cytomegalovirus exposure and HLA in healthy donors. TCRdb's table, derived via immunoSEQ multiplex PCR, lists solely in-frame clones and lacks some. The sample lists more than 45,000 clones, 75% to 95% occurring once. The sample comprised PBMCs. The receptors derive from a woman under 40 in good health and CMV-seronegative.

The chain is built from TRBV7-8 and TRBJ2-2, with 7 bases aligning to TRBD1. The CDR3 loop spans 15 amino acids. The germline CDR1 and CDR2 sequences are SGHVS and FQNEAQ. Unmatched junction bases numbered 6, after V lost 1 base and J lost 7 bases. CDR3 in DNA: TGTGCCAGCAGCTTAGGGACAGGATATGTCGGGGAGCTGTTTTTT. This sequence encodes CASSLGTGYVGELFF.

The rearrangement joins TRBV27 to TRBJ2-1; 9 bases align to TRBD2. J was trimmed by 5 bases and V by 7 bases; bases with no gene match: 12. Germline V CDR1 and CDR2: MNHEY, SMNVEV (reference sequence). This CDR3 is 16 amino acids long. The CDR3: CASTRGGRGAHNEQFF. Here the CDR3 DNA reads TGTGCCAGCACCCGGGGCGGGAGGGGGGCTCACAATGAGCAGTTCTTC.

The V gene is TRBV2, the J gene TRBJ1-2; D gene uncertain. The CDR3 is 12 residues long. The V end was cut by 6 bases, the J end by 2 bases, with 7 bases between. Germline assignment: CDR1 SNHLY and CDR2 FYNNEI. CDR3 amino acids: CASSTENYGYTF. The CDR3 DNA follows: TGTGCCAGCAGCACAGAGAACTATGGCTACACCTTC.

The chain uses TRBV6-5 and TRBJ1-2; the D gene is possibly TRBD1 (6 bases). The CDR3 contains 16 residues. The V gene lost 2 bases and the J gene lost 4 bases, with 17 bases spanning the gap. CDR1 MNHEY and CDR2 SVGAGI come from the germline V gene. In DNA, the CDR3 is TGTGCCAGCAGTTACAACCAGGGGCTTATGGGCTATGGCTACACCTTC. As protein: CASSYNQGLMGYGYTF.

The CDR3 DNA is TGTGCCAGCAGCCCGGGGGTTACTAATGAAAAACTGTTTTTT. This sequence encodes CASSPGVTNEKLFF. The chain combines TRBV28 with TRBJ1-4; D is possibly TRBD1 (5 bases). The V and J ends lost 6 bases and 2 bases respectively, with 10 bases between them. Looked up from germline, CDR1 is MDHEN and CDR2 is SYDVKM. This CDR3 comprises 14 residues.